This T cell receptor (beta chain) was documented in a study of CD8+ T cells in alopecia areata. Across the whole study: A 6-month off-drug phase came after tofacitinib, which had lasted 6 to 18 months.

RNA was extracted and reverse transcribed into cDNA as the sequencing template. The method was immunoSEQ multiplex PCR; TCRdb's version includes in-frame clones alone and lacks a portion of them. Found here are around 100,000 clones, roughly 45% of them singletons; the top ten hold less than 20%. This clone was counted between two and nine times. Treatment specified: oral pan-JAK inhibitor, 5-10 mg twice daily. Collection of lesional scalp punch biopsies and peripheral blood was performed in alopecia areata patients. The authors sorted CD4+ and CD8+ T cells from PBMCs. The TCR sequence derives from a human donor with alopecia areata. The sample consisted of CD8+ T cells sorted from blood, taken at week 24, from a patient treated with tofacitinib.

The chain's CDR3 is CASSHGTNSYNEQFF. The CDR3 DNA is TGCGCCAGCAGCCACGGGACAAATTCCTACAATGAGCAGTTCTTC. V is TRBV4-3 and J is TRBJ2-1; possibly TRBD1 for D (6 bases). This CDR3 spans 15 amino acids. The germline CDR1 and CDR2 sequences are LGHNA and YSLEER. V dropped 3 bases and J dropped 1 base, with 10 bases sitting between them.